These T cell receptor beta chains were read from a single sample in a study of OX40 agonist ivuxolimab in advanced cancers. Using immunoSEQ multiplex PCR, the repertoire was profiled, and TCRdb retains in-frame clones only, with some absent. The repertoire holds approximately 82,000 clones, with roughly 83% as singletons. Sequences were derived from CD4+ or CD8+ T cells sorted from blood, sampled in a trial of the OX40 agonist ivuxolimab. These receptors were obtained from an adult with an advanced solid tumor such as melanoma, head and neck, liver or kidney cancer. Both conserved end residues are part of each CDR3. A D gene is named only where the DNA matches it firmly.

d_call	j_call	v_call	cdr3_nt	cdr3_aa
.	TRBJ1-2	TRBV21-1	TGTGCCAGCAGCCCCCGCCACCGGGACAGGGGAAGAAACTATGGCTACACCTTC	CASSPRHRDRGRNYGYTF
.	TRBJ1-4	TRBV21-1	TGTGCCAGCACCAGGGGGGGCCCTGTGTCTAATGAAAAACTGTTTTTT	CASTRGGPVSNEKLFF
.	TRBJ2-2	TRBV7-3	TGTGCCAGCAGCTTATTGGGGCGGAACACCGGGGAGCTGTTTTTT	CASSLLGRNTGELFF
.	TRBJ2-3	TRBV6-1	TGTGCCAGCAGTGAAGCGGTTCAACGGCGGCAGTATTTT	CASSEAVQRRQYF
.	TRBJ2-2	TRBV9	TGTGCCAGCAGCGTAGCAATAGGGAACGCCGGGGAGCTGTTTTTT	CASSVAIGNAGELFF
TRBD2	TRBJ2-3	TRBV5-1	TGCGCCAGCAGCTTAGGACTAGCGGGGGCCTTTATCACAGATACGCAGTATTTT	CASSLGLAGAFITDTQYF
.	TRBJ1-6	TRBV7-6	TGTGCCAGCAGCTTAACTCGACCAGGTACTTCACCCCTCCACTTT	CASSLTRPGTSPLHF
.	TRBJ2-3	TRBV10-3	TGTGCCATCAGTGAGTCCCGGGTGGGGAGCACAGATACGCAGTATTTT	CAISESRVGSTDTQYF
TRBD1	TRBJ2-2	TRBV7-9	TGTGCCAGCAGCTTGACAGGGGAACTCCTGTTTTCGAACACCGGGGAGCTGTTTTTT	CASSLTGELLFSNTGELFF
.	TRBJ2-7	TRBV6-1	TGTGCCAGCAGAGCTACAGGTACCCCTGACGAGCAGTACTTC	CASRATGTPDEQYF
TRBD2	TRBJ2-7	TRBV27	TGTGCCAGCAGTCCCGGTGCCGGGAGGAGCTCCTACGAGCAGTACTTC	CASSPGAGRSSYEQYF